A single sample is the source of the 9 T cell receptor beta chains below, sequenced in a study of T-cell reconstitution after alpha-beta-depleted transplantation in children. Unique molecular identifiers were incorporated when the TCRbeta library was constructed. Each CDR3 protein gets one entry after TCRdb re-called the PCR reads with MiXCR. Seen here are fewer than 550,000 distinct CDR3 sequences, approximately 10% observed once, and the top ten hold about 15%. Sequencing used PBMCs, mostly from graft donor cells, obtained 180 days after TCRalphabeta/CD19-depleted stem cell transplant. These receptors came from a female patient aged 2-9 years who had a stem cell transplant for aplastic anemia, so the T cells may come from the graft donor.

The table lists this clonotype with a few counts. This chain links TRBV18 with TRBJ2-3; D is perhaps TRBD1 (7 bases). Germline CDR1 reads KGHSH; CDR2 reads LQKENI. The ends were cut back, 0 bases at V and 2 bases at J, with 18 bases in the middle. The CDR3 has 18 residues. CDR3 loop: CASSPPRGAPPYTDTQYF. The CDR3 coding sequence is TGTGCCAGCTCACCACCCAGGGGGGCACCCCCTTACACAGATACGCAGTATTTT.

This clonotype was seen more than once but under ten times. The rearrangement links TRBV11-2 to TRBJ2-1; 7 nucleotides line up with TRBD2. The CDR3 length is 17 residues. V was clipped by 2 bases and J by 9 bases; unmatched bases: 16. Germline assignment: CDR1 SGHAT and CDR2 FQNNGV. The CDR3 is CASSLRSAGVREFEQFF. The CDR3, as DNA: TGTGCCAGCAGCTTACGGTCCGCGGGAGTGAGGGAATTTGAGCAGTTCTTC. Based on the CDR3 plus reference TRBV11-2 and TRBJ2-1, the full variable domain is EAGVAQSPRYKIIEKRQSVAFWCNPISGHATLYWYQQILGQGPKLLIQFQNNGVVDDSQLPKDRFSAERLKGVDSTLKIQPAKLEDSAVYLCASSLRSAGVREFEQFFGPGTRLTVL.

This clonotype has more than one count but fewer than ten. V is TRBV7-9 and J is TRBJ2-1; 14 positions match TRBD2. The CDR3 is made up of 17 amino acids. The germline gives CDR1 SEHNR, CDR2 FQNEAQ (reference sequence). After removal of 5 bases from V and 9 bases from J, the junction contained 12 bases not matched to a gene. The CDR3: CASSPSPGTSGRGEQFF. In DNA form, the CDR3 reads TGTGCCAGCAGCCCGAGCCCCGGGACTAGCGGGAGAGGTGAGCAGTTCTTC.

The chain uses TRBV29-1 and TRBJ2-3; 8 positions match TRBD2. The CDR3 is 14 amino acids. Germline CDR1 is SQVTM and CDR2 is ANQGSEA. Unmatched junction bases numbered 4, after V lost 4 bases and J lost 1 base. The chain's CDR3 is CSVGLAGRTDTQYF. The CDR3, as DNA: TGCAGCGTTGGGCTAGCGGGCCGCACAGATACGCAGTATTTT.

This clonotype turned up a few times. V usage is TRBV5-1 and J usage is TRBJ1-3, with TRBD1 matching 7 bases. J was trimmed by 1 base and V by 3 bases; bases with no gene match: 4. CDR1 is SGHRS, CDR2 YFSETQ, per germline. This CDR3 has 15 amino acids. The CDR3 region is CASSWLGQSGNTIYF. The CDR3 bases are TGCGCCAGCAGCTGGCTGGGACAGTCTGGAAACACCATATATTTT.

This clonotype was observed a handful of times. This rearrangement joins TRBV30 to TRBJ2-5; 13 nucleotides agree with TRBD2. The trim removed 1 base at V and 1 base at J, leaving 9 bases unmatched. Germline V gene sequence: CDR1 GTSNPN, CDR2 SVGIG (reference sequence). This CDR3 is 18 amino acids long. The CDR3 bases are TGTGCCTGGAGTGGGAGACTAGCGGGGGGACCCTCCCAAGAGACCCAGTACTTC. Translation: CAWSGRLAGGPSQETQYF.

This chain joins TRBV7-2 and TRBJ2-3; D is possibly TRBD2 (5 bases). Germline V gene data show CDR1 as SGHTA and CDR2 as FQGNSA. V lost 5 bases and J lost 6, with 12 bases in between. The CDR3 is made up of 13 amino acids. The CDR3 loop reads CASSATGWDTQYF. CDR3 DNA sequence: TGTGCCAGCAGCGCCACGGGGTGGGATACGCAGTATTTT.

This clonotype turned up a few times. The chain's CDR3 is CSVRGGAGEPDTQYF. The CDR3 DNA reads as TGCAGTGTCAGAGGGGGGGCAGGGGAACCAGATACGCAGTATTTT. The rearrangement uses TRBV20-1 and TRBJ2-3; D is perhaps TRBD2 (7 bases). In germline, CDR1 is DFQATT, CDR2 SNEGSKA (reference sequence). The CDR3 has 15 amino acids. Trimming cost V 7 bases and J 4 bases, with 21 bases left between them.

The V gene is TRBV20-1, the J gene TRBJ2-5; D gene uncertain. V dropped 6 bases and J dropped 5 bases, with 7 bases sitting between them. Germline CDR1 is DFQATT and CDR2 is SNEGSKA (reference sequence). CDR3 length: 10 amino acids. The CDR3 bases are TGCAGTGCCCTCTGGGAGACCCAGTACTTC. Amino acid sequence: CSALWETQYF.